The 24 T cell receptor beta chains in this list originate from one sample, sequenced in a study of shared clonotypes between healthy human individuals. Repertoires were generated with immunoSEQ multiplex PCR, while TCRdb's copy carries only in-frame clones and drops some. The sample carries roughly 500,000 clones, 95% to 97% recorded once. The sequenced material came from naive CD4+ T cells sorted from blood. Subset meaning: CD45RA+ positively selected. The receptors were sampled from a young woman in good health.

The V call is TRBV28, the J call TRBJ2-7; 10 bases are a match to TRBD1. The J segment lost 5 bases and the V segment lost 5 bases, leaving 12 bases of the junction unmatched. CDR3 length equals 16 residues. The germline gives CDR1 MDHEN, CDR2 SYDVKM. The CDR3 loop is CASSLPTGQGKDEQYF. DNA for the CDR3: TGTGCCAGCAGTCTCCCAACGGGACAGGGGAAAGACGAGCAGTACTTC.

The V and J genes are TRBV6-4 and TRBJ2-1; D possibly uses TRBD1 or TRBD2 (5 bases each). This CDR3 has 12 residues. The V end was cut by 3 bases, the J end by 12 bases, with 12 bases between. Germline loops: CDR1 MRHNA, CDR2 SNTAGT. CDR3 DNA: TGTGCCAGCAGTGATGGGGGTCCTGGGCAGTTCTTC. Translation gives CASSDGGPGQFF.

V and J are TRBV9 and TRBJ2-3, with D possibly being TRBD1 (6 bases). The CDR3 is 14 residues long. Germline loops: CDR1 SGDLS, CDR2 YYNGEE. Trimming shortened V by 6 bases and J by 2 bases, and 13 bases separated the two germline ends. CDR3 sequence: CASTRQASTDTQYF. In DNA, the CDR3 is TGTGCCAGCACACGACAGGCCTCCACAGATACGCAGTATTTT.

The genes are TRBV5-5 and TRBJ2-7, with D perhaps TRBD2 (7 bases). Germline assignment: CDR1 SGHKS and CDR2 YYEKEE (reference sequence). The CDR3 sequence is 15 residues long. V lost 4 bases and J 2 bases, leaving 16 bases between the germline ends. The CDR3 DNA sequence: TGTGCCAGCAGCCGGGGGGCAGGCTCCCCCTACGAGCAGTACTTC. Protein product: CASSRGAGSPYEQYF.

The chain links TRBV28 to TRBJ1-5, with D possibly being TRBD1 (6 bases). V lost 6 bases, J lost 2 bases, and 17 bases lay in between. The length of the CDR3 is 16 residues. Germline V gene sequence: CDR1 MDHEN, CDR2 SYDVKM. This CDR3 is CASRRGGGQGNQPQHF. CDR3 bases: TGTGCCAGCAGACGAGGCGGGGGGCAGGGCAATCAGCCCCAGCATTTT.

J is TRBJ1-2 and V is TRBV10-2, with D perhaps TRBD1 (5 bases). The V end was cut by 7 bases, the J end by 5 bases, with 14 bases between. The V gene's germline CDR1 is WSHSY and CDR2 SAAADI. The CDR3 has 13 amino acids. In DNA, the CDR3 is TGCGCCAGCACTAAACAGGTTCAGTATGGCTACACCTTC. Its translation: CASTKQVQYGYTF.

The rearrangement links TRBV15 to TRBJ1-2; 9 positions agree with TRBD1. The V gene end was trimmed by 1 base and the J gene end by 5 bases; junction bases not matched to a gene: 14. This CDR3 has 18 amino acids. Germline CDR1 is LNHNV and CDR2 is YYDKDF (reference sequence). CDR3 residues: CATSRARTGDAYVYGYTF. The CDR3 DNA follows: TGTGCCACCAGCAGAGCTCGGACAGGGGATGCATACGTTTATGGCTACACCTTC. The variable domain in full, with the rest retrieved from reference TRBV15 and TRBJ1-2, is DAMVIQNPRYQVTQFGKPVTLSCSQTLNHNVMYWYQQKSSQAPKLLFHYYDKDFNNEADTPDNFQSRRPNTSFCFLDIRSPGLGDTAMYLCATSRARTGDAYVYGYTFGSGTRLTVV.

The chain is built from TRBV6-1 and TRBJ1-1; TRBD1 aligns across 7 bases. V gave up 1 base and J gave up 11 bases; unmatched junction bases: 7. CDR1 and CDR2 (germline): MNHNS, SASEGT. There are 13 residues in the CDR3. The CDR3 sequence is CASSEGQGLFAFF. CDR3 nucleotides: TGTGCCAGCAGTGAAGGACAGGGTTTGTTCGCTTTCTTT.

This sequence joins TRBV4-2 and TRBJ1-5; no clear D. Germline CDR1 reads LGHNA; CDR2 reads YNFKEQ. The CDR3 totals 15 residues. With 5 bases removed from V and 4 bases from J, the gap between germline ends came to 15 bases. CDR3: CASSLFVSQNQPQHF. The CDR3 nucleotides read TGTGCCAGCAGCTTGTTCGTCAGCCAGAATCAGCCCCAGCATTTT.

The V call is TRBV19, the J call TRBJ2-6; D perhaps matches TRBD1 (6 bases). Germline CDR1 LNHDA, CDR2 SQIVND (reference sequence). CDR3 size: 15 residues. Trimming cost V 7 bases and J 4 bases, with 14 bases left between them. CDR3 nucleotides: TGTGCCAGTACCTCAACAGGGTCCGGGGCCAACGTCCTGACTTTC. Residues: CASTSTGSGANVLTF.

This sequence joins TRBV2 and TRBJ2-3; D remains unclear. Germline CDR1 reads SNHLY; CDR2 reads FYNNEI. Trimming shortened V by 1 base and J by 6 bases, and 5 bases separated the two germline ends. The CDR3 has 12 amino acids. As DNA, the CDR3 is TGTGCCAGCAGTGAAGGTGTGGATACGCAGTATTTT. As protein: CASSEGVDTQYF.

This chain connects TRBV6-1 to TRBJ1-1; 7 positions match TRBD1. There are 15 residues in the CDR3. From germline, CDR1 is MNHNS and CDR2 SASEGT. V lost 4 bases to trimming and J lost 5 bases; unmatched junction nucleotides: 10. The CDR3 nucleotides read TGTGCCAGCAGTGTAATACAGGGGAGGGAAACTGAAGCTTTCTTT. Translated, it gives CASSVIQGRETEAFF.

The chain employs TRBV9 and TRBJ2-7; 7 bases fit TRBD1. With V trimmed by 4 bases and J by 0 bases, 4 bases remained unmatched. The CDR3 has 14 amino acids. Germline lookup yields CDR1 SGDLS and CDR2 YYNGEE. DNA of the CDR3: TGTGCCAGCAGCATTGGGACAGCCTCCTACGAGCAGTACTTC. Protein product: CASSIGTASYEQYF.

The CDR3 coding sequence is TGTGCCAGCAGAGACAGGGATCGACGCACAGATACGCAGTATTTT. Its protein is CASRDRDRRTDTQYF. J is TRBJ2-3 and V is TRBV28; 7 bases map to TRBD1. The CDR3 loop spans 15 amino acids. V lost 6 bases to trimming and J lost 1 base; unmatched junction nucleotides: 7. Germline V gene sequence: CDR1 MDHEN, CDR2 SYDVKM. Based on the CDR3 plus reference TRBV28 and TRBJ2-3, the full variable domain is DVKVTQSSRYLVKRTGEKVFLECVQDMDHENMFWYRQDPGLGLRLIYFSYDVKMKEKGDIPEGYSVSREKKERFSLILESASTNQTSMYLCASRDRDRRTDTQYFGPGTRLTVL.

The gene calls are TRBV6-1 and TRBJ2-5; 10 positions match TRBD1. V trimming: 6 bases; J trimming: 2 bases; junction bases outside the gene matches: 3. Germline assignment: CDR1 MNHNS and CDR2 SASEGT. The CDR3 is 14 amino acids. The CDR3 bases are TGTGCCAGCAGGCGGACAGGGGGGCAAGAGACCCAGTACTTC. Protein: CASRRTGGQETQYF.

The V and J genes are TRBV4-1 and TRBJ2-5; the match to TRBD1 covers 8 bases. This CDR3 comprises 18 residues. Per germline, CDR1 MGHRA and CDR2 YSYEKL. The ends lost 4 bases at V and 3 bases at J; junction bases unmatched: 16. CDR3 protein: CASSRGTGVVEPKETQYF. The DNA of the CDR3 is TGCGCCAGCAGCCGCGGGACAGGAGTCGTTGAACCTAAAGAGACCCAGTACTTC.

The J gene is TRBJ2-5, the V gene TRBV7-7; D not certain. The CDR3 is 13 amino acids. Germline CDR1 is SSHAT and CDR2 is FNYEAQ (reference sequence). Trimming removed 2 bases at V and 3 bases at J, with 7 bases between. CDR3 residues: CASSLSQKETQYF. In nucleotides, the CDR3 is TGTGCCAGCAGCTTATCCCAGAAAGAGACCCAGTACTTC. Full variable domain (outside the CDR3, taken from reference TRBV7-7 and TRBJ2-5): GAGVSQSPRYKVTKRGQDVTLRCDPISSHATLYWYQQALGQGPEFLTYFNYEAQPDKSGLPSDRFSAERPEGSISTLTIQRTEQRDSAMYRCASSLSQKETQYFGPGTRLLVL.

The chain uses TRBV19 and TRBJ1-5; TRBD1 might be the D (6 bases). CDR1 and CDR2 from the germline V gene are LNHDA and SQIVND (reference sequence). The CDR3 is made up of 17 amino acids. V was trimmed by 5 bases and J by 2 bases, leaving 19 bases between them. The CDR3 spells CASSFTRDIGGNQPQHF. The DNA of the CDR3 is TGTGCCAGTAGTTTTACTCGGGACATTGGGGGCAATCAGCCCCAGCATTTT.

The CDR3 spells CASSLAVTGNTIYF. Here the CDR3 DNA reads TGTGCCAGCAGCTTAGCTGTTACTGGAAACACCATATATTTT. The V and J genes are TRBV7-9 and TRBJ1-3; D remains unclear. The CDR3 has 14 amino acids. Trimming stripped 0 bases from V and 2 bases from J, with 5 bases between. Germline-derived CDR1 and CDR2 are SEHNR and FQNEAQ (reference sequence).

The chain's CDR3 is CASTGRSLSYNEQFF. CDR3 nucleotide sequence: TGTGCCAGCACGGGGCGATCTCTATCCTACAATGAGCAGTTCTTC. The rearrangement uses TRBV7-9 and TRBJ2-1; D tentatively reads TRBD1 or TRBD2 (5 bases each). Per germline, CDR1 SEHNR and CDR2 FQNEAQ (reference sequence). CDR3 length: 15 residues. V was trimmed by 7 bases and J by 1 base, leaving 14 bases between them.

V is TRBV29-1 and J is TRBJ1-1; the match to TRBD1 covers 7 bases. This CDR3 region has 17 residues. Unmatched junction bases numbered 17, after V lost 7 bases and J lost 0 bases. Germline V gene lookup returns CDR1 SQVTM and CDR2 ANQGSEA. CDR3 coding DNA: TGCAGCGCGAGGGGGGGTAGACAGGGCTGGATGAACACTGAAGCTTTCTTT. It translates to CSARGGRQGWMNTEAFF.

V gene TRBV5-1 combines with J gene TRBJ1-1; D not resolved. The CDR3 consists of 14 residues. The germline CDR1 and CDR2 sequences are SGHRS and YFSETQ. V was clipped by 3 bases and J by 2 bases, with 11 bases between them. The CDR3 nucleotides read TGCGCCAGCAGCTATGACACAGTAAACACTGAAGCTTTCTTT. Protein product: CASSYDTVNTEAFF.

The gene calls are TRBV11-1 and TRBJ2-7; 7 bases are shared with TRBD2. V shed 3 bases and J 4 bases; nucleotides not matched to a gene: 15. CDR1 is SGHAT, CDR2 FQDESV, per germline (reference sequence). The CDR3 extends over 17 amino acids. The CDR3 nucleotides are TGTGCCAGCAGCTTCTCAAGGGCGGGAGACCCCTCTTACGAGCAGTACTTC. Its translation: CASSFSRAGDPSYEQYF. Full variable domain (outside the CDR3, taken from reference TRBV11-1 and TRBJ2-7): EAEVAQSPRYKITEKSQAVAFWCDPISGHATLYWYRQILGQGPELLVQFQDESVVDDSQLPKDRFSAERLKGVDSTLKIQPAELGDSAMYLCASSFSRAGDPSYEQYFGPGTRLTVT.

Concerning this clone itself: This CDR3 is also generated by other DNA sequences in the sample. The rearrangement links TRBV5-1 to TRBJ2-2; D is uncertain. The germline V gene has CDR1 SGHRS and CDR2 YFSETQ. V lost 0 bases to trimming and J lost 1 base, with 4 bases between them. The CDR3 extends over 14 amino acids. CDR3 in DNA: TGCGCCAGCAGCTTGGGGCAGAACACCGGGGAGCTGTTTTTT. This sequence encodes CASSLGQNTGELFF.